A selection of T cell receptor beta chains follows, all from one sample in a study of radiotherapy plus CTLA-4 blockade in lung cancer. Here immunoSEQ multiplex PCR was the method, and the copy in TCRdb shows in-frame clones only, minus some. The sample lists 65,000 to 90,000 clones; 70% to 90% were seen once. The specimen was peripheral blood, collected from a patient treated with radiotherapy plus ipilimumab. The receptors were sampled from a human donor with non-small cell lung cancer who had stable disease on radiotherapy plus ipilimumab. Each CDR3 is given with its conserved first and last residue. Fields, in order: clone size, D gene, V gene, J gene, CDR3 protein, CDR3 DNA. The D gene is left open where the match is weak. Expanded clones are given a class, and other clones once, few, many or no size at all.

-	-	TRBV28	TRBJ2-3	CASTRVTPGTTDTQYF	TGTGCCAGCACCAGGGTGACCCCAGGGACTACAGATACGCAGTATTTT
-	-	TRBV6-1	TRBJ2-5	CASSDAGRGETQYF	TGTGCCAGCTCCGACGCGGGGAGGGGGGAGACCCAGTACTTC
-	TRBD1	TRBV9	TRBJ1-2	CASSGGQGVPYGYTF	TGTGCCAGCAGCGGGGGACAGGGAGTACCCTATGGCTACACCTTC
-	-	TRBV5-4	TRBJ1-1	CASSLAQGSAEAFF	TGTGCCAGCAGCTTGGCACAGGGCTCCGCTGAAGCTTTCTTT
-	TRBD2	TRBV28	TRBJ2-2	CASSLGGLAGGNTGELFF	TGTGCCAGCAGTTTAGGTGGACTAGCGGGGGGGAACACCGGGGAGCTGTTTTTT
-	-	TRBV4-1	TRBJ1-5	CASSQDRGGWDQPQHF	TGCGCCAGCAGCCAAGACAGGGGAGGTTGGGATCAGCCCCAGCATTTT
-	TRBD1	TRBV28	TRBJ1-2	CASSFPGQGGVGYTF	TGTGCCAGCAGTTTCCCGGGACAGGGAGGTGTGGGCTACACCTTC
-	-	TRBV20-1	TRBJ1-2	CSARGGYTF	TGCAGTGCTAGAGGTGGCTACACCTTC
-	TRBD1	TRBV19	TRBJ1-6	CASGTDLTEPLHF	TGTGCCAGTGGGACAGATCTGACCGAACCCCTCCACTTT
-	TRBD1	TRBV29-1	TRBJ1-3	CSASTGDVAGNTIYF	TGCAGCGCTTCGACAGGGGATGTGGCTGGAAACACCATATATTTT
few	-	TRBV13	TRBJ2-7	CASRGTGAYEQYF	TGTGCCAGCCGTGGGACGGGCGCCTACGAGCAGTACTTC
-	-	TRBV11-2	TRBJ1-1	CAGSPGTMNTEAFF	TGTGCCGGCAGCCCTGGGACAATGAACACTGAAGCTTTCTTT
once	-	TRBV29-1	TRBJ2-6	CSGLTPAISGANVLTF	TGCAGCGGTCTGACCCCGGCCATCTCTGGGGCCAACGTCCTGACTTTC
-	-	TRBV5-1	TRBJ2-2	CASAPYPGELFF	TGCGCCAGCGCTCCTTACCCCGGGGAGCTGTTTTTT
-	-	TRBV5-1	TRBJ2-7	CASSFRGRGSYEQYF	TGCGCCAGCAGCTTTAGGGGGCGGGGGTCCTACGAGCAGTACTTC
few	-	TRBV30	TRBJ1-6	CAWSHRNSPLHF	TGTGCCTGGAGTCACAGGAATTCACCCCTCCACTTT
-	TRBD1	TRBV25-1	TRBJ1-6	CATRNTGGLGNSPLHF	TGTGCCACCCGTAATACAGGGGGCCTTGGTAATTCACCCCTCCACTTT
-	-	TRBV6-5	TRBJ1-1	CASSYSNGEAFF	TGTGCCAGCAGTTACTCGAATGGAGAAGCTTTCTTT
-	-	TRBV7-9	TRBJ1-1	CASRGSREAFF	TGTGCCAGCAGGGGGTCTAGAGAAGCTTTCTTT
-	TRBD2	TRBV6-6	TRBJ2-1	CASSYPTGLAGNEQFF	TGTGCCAGCAGTTACCCAACCGGACTAGCGGGAAATGAGCAGTTCTTC
-	-	TRBV28	TRBJ2-5	CASSLYRLKETQYF	TGTGCCAGCAGTTTATATAGGCTTAAAGAGACCCAGTACTTC
-	TRBD1	TRBV5-1	TRBJ2-3	CASSRQGQGTDTQYF	TGCGCCAGCAGCCGACAGGGACAGGGAACAGATACGCAGTATTTT
-	-	TRBV20-1	TRBJ2-7	CSAPVSYEQYF	TGCAGTGCTCCGGTCTCCTACGAGCAGTACTTC
-	-	TRBV7-3	TRBJ2-3	CASSLGISTDTQYF	TGTGCCAGCAGCTTGGGTATCAGCACAGATACGCAGTATTTT